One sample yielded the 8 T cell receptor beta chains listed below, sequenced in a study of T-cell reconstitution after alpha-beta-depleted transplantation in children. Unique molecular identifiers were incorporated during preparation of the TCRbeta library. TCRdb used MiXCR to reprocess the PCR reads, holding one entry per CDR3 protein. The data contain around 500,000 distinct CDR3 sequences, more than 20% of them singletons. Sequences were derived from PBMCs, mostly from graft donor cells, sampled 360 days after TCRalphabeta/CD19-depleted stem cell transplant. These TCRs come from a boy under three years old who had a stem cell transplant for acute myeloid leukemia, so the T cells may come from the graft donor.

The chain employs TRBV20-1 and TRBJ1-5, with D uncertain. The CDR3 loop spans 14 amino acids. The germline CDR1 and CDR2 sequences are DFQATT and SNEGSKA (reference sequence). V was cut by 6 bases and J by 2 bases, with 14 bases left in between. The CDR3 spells CSATGSRGNQPQHF. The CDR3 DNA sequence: TGCAGTGCCACCGGGTCCCGGGGCAATCAGCCCCAGCATTTT.

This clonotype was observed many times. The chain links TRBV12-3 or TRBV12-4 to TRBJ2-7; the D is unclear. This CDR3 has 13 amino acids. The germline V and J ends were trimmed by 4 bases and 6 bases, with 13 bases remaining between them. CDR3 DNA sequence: TGTGCCAGCAGTTCCCGTCTTGTTCCCGAGCAGTACTTC. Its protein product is CASSSRLVPEQYF.

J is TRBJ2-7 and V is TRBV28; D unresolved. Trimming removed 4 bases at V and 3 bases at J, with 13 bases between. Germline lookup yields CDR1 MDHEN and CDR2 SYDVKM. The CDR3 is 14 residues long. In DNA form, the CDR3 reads TGTGCCAGCAGTTCTCGAATATCCCTCTACGAGCAGTACGTC. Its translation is CASSSRISLYEQYV.

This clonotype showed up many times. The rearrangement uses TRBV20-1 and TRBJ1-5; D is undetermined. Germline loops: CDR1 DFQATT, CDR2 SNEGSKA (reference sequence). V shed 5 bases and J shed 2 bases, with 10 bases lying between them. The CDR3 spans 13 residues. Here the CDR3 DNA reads TGCAGTGCTCTCCCCCCGGGCAATCAGCCCCAGCATTTT. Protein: CSALPPGNQPQHF.

CDR3 region: CAISEGSGGRDTQYF. The CDR3 bases are TGTGCCATCAGTGAAGGCAGCGGGGGACGGGATACGCAGTATTTT. The V and J genes are TRBV10-3 and TRBJ2-3, with 8 nucleotides matching TRBD2. This CDR3 region has 15 residues. J was trimmed by 6 bases and V by 3 bases; bases with no gene match: 8. Per the germline V gene, CDR1 is ENHRY and CDR2 is SYGVKD.

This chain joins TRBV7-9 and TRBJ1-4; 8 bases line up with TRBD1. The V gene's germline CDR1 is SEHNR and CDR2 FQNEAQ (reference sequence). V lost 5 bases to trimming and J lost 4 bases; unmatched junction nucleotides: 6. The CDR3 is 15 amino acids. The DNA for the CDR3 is TGTGCCAGCAGCACCGGGACAGGACTTAATGAAAAACTGTTTTTT. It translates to CASSTGTGLNEKLFF. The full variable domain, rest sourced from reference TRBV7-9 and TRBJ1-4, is DTGVSQNPRHKITKRGQNVTFRCDPISEHNRLYWYRQTLGQGPEFLTYFQNEAQLEKSRLLSDRFSAERPKGSFSTLEIQRTEQGDSAMYLCASSTGTGLNEKLFFGSGTQLSVL.

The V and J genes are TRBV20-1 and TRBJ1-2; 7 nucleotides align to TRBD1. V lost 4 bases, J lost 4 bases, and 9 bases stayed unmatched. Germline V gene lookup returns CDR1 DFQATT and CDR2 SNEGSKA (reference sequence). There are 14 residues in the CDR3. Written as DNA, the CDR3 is TGCAGTGCTACGCGCCAGGGGGTGCTCTATGGCTACACCTTC. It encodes CSATRQGVLYGYTF.

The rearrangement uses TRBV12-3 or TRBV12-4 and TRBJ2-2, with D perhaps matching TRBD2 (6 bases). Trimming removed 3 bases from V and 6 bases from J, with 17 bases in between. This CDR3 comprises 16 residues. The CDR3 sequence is CASSLGTSGGAGELFF. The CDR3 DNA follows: TGTGCCAGCAGTTTGGGAACCAGCGGCGGGGCCGGGGAGCTGTTTTTT.